This T cell receptor (beta chain) was identified during a study of immune heterogeneity within non-small cell lung tumors. As template, the study used bulk tumor genomic DNA at 600 to 700 ng per sample. Biopsy collection occurred during surgery, with several far-apart biopsies per primary tumor. Each patient presented with untreated, newly diagnosed non-small cell lung cancer and received curative surgery. The TCR beta CDR3 region underwent multiplex PCR amplification with 32 V and 13 J primers. TCRdb processed the multiplex PCR reads anew with MiXCR; each CDR3 protein has one entry. The sample holds about 21,000 distinct CDR3 sequences, 28% seen once. About this clonotype: This clone may be a read error of a much larger clone one base away.

The ends lost 1 base at V and 4 bases at J; junction bases unmatched: 9. CDR1 and CDR2 from the germline V gene are SGDLS and YYNGEE. The CDR3 extends over 18 amino acids. The rearrangement uses TRBV9 and TRBJ2-3; 13 bases map to TRBD2. Sequenced: lung tumor tissue. The clonotype originates from a middle-aged man with non-small cell lung cancer. CDR3 amino acids: CASSVWTSGSKLADTQYF. The CDR3 bases are TGTGCCAGCAGCGTATGGACTAGCGGGAGTAAGCTGGCAGATACGCAGTATTTT.